This T cell receptor (beta chain) is drawn from a study of cytomegalovirus exposure and HLA in healthy donors. Primers for the PCR totalled 60 Vbeta and 13 Jbeta. Libraries were prepared by immunoSEQ multiplex PCR; TCRdb keeps only in-frame clonotypes and omits some of them. The data show about 130,000 clones, approximately 82% seen once. The TCR sequence derives from a boy under 10 years old in good health and CMV-seronegative. Sequencing used PBMCs.

The CDR3 DNA follows: TGCGCCAGCAGCCAAGTACTTCAAGAGACCCAGTACTTC. It codes for CASSQVLQETQYF. The chain recombines TRBV4-1 with TRBJ2-5, with D unresolved. The CDR3 runs 13 residues. Trimming cost V 1 base and J 2 bases, with 5 bases left between them. Per germline, CDR1 MGHRA and CDR2 YSYEKL.